This paragraph covers one TCR beta chain sequence. This sample stems from a study of blood T cell repertoires in COVID-19. About the study: The United States, Italy and Spain provided the acute and convalescent COVID-19 samples. T cells, B-cell-depleted T cells, or PBMCs provided the cDNA or gDNA that served as material.

Profiling relied on immunoSEQ multiplex PCR, and the TCRdb table lists in-frame clones only, not all of them. Among about 250,000 clones, 81% were seen once, and the ten largest hold about 8%. This receptor was taken from a woman of 80 years or more with acute or convalescent COVID-19. The material sequenced was peripheral blood.

The CDR3 nucleotides read TGCGCCAGCAGCTTGGAGGGGGGGAGCAATCAGCCCCAGCATTTT. It encodes CASSLEGGSNQPQHF. This chain joins TRBV5-1 and TRBJ1-5; perhaps TRBD1 as D (6 bases). Germline lookup yields CDR1 SGHRS and CDR2 YFSETQ. CDR3 length: 15 amino acids. V was trimmed by 0 bases and J by 1 base, leaving 8 bases between them.